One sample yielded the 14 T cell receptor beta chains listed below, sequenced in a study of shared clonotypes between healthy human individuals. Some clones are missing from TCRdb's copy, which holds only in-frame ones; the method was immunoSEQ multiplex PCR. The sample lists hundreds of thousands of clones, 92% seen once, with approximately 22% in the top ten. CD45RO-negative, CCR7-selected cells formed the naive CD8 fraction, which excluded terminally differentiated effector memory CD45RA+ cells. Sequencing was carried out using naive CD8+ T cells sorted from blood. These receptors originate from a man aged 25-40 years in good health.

This chain's CDR3 is CASSIYGDLGYEQYF. The DNA for the CDR3 is TGTGCCAGTAGTATATACGGGGACCTAGGCTACGAGCAGTACTTC. This chain joins TRBV19 and TRBJ2-7; D tentatively reads TRBD1 or TRBD2 (5 bases each). The germline gives CDR1 LNHDA, CDR2 SQIVND (reference sequence). This CDR3 comprises 15 residues. V was shortened by 2 bases and J by 3 bases, with 14 bases between the two germline ends.

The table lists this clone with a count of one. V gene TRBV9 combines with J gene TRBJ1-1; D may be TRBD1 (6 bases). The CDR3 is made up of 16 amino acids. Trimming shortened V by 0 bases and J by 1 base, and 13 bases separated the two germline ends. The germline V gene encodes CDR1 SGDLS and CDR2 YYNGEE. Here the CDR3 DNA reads TGTGCCAGCAGCGTAGGCCGGGGGCTGGCGAACACTGAAGCTTTCTTT. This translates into CASSVGRGLANTEAFF.

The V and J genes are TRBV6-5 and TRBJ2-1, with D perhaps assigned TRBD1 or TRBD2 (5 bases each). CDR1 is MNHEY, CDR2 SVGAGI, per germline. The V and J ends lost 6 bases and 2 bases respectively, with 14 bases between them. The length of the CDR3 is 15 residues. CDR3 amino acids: CASSSYLGAYNEQFF. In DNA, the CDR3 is TGTGCCAGCAGCTCTTACTTGGGGGCCTACAATGAGCAGTTCTTC.

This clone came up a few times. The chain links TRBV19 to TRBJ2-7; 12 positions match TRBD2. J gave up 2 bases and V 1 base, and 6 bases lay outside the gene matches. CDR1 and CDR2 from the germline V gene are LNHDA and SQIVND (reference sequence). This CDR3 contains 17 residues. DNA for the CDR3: TGTGCCAGTAGTATAGTTGGGACTAGCGGGTCTACCTACGAGCAGTACTTC. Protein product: CASSIVGTSGSTYEQYF.

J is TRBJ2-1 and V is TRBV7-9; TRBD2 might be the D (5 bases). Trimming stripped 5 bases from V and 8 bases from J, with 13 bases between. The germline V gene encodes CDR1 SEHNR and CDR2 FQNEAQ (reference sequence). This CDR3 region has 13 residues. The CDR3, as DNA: TGTGCCAGCAGCCGCCCCGACGGGGATGAGCAGTTCTTC. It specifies CASSRPDGDEQFF.

CDR3 amino acids: CASSLDPSAGAKTQYF. CDR3 coding DNA: TGTGCCAGCAGTTTAGATCCCTCGGCGGGAGCAAAGACCCAGTACTTC. The V call is TRBV28, the J call TRBJ2-5; 7 nucleotides agree with TRBD2. This CDR3 is built from 16 residues. Trimming at V came to 2 bases and at J to 6 bases, leaving 12 bases not matched to a gene. Per the germline V gene, CDR1 is MDHEN and CDR2 is SYDVKM.

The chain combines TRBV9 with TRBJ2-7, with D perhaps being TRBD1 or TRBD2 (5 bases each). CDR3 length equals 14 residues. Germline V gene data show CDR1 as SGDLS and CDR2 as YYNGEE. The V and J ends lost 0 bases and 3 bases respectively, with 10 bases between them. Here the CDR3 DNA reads TGTGCCAGCAGCGTAGGATGGGGGAACTACGAGCAGTACTTC. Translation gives CASSVGWGNYEQYF.

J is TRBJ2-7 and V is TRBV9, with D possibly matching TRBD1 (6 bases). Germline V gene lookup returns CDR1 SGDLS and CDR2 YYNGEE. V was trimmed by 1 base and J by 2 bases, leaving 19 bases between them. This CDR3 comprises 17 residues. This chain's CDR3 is CASSVNAAQGPPYEQYF. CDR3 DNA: TGTGCCAGCAGCGTAAACGCAGCTCAGGGGCCGCCCTACGAGCAGTACTTC.

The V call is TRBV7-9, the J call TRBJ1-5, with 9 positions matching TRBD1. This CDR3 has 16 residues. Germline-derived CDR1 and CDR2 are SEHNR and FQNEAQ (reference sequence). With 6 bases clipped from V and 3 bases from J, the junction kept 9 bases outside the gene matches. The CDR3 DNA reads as TGTGCCAGCAGTTCTTGGGGACAGGGCCACAATCAGCCCCAGCATTTT. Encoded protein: CASSSWGQGHNQPQHF.

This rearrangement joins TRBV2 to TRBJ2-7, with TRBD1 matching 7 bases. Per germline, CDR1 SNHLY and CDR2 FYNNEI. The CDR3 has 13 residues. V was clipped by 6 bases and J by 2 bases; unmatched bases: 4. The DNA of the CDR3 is TGTGCCAGCAGGGGACAGAAGCCCTACGAGCAGTACTTC. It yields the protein CASRGQKPYEQYF.

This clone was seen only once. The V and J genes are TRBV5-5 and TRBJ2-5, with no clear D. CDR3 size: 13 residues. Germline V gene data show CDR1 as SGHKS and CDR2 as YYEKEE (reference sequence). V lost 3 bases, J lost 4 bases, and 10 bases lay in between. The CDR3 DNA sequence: TGTGCCAGCAGCTCTTTAGTGGGAGAGACCCAGTACTTC. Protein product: CASSSLVGETQYF. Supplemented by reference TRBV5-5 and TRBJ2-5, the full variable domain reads DAGVTQSPTHLIKTRGQQVTLRCSPISGHKSVSWYQQVLGQGPQFIFQYYEKEERGRGNFPDRFSARQFPNYSSELNVNALLLGDSALYLCASSSLVGETQYFGPGTRLLVL.

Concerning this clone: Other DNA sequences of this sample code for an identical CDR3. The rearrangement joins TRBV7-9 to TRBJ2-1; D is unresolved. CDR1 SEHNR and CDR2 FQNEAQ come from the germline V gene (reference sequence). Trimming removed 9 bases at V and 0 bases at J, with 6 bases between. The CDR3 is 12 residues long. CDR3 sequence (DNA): TGTGCCAGTTCTGGCTCCTACAATGAGCAGTTCTTC. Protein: CASSGSYNEQFF.

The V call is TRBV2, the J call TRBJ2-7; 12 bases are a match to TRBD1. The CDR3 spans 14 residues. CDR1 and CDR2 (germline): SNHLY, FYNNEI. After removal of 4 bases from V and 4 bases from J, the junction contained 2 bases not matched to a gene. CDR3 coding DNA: TGTGCCAGCAGTGTGGGACAGGGGGCTTACGAGCAGTACTTC. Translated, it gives CASSVGQGAYEQYF.

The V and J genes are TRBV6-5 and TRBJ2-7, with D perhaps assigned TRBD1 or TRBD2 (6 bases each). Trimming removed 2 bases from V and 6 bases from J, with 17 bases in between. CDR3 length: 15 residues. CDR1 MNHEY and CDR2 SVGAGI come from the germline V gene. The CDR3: CASSYGGQFLGEQYF. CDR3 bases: TGTGCCAGCAGTTACGGGGGGCAGTTCCTTGGCGAGCAGTACTTC.